This is a list of T cell receptor beta chains from one sample in a study of cytomegalovirus exposure and HLA in healthy donors. Produced via immunoSEQ multiplex PCR; TCRdb's table is partial and in-frame only. The sample consists of about 130,000 clones, 80% of them appearing once. Input material: PBMCs. The receptors originated from a woman aged 40 to 55 in good health and CMV-seronegative. Each CDR3 is given with its conserved first and last residue. Fields, in order: clone size, J gene, D gene, V gene, CDR3 protein, CDR3 DNA. A D gene is named only where the DNA matches it firmly. Clone sizes are given selectively: once, few, many, or a class where the clone is expanded.

clone size: NA
J gene: TRBJ2-2
D gene: TRBD1
V gene: TRBV4-3
CDR3 protein: CASSHPETGGTGELFF
CDR3 DNA: TGCGCCAGCAGCCACCCAGAGACAGGGGGCACCGGGGAGCTGTTTTTT

clone size: NA
J gene: TRBJ1-2
D gene: TRBD1
V gene: TRBV5-1
CDR3 protein: CASSSYPTGEGSYGYTF
CDR3 DNA: TGCGCCAGCAGCTCCTACCCGACAGGGGAGGGATCATATGGCTACACCTTC

clone size: NA
J gene: TRBJ2-1
D gene: NA
V gene: TRBV29-1
CDR3 protein: CSVDLSGAIEQFF
CDR3 DNA: TGCAGCGTTGATTTGTCGGGAGCTATTGAGCAGTTCTTC

clone size: few
J gene: TRBJ1-1
D gene: TRBD1
V gene: TRBV19
CDR3 protein: CASSTPGQGKAFF
CDR3 DNA: TGTGCCAGTAGTACCCCGGGACAGGGAAAAGCTTTCTTT

clone size: once
J gene: TRBJ1-4
D gene: NA
V gene: TRBV7-8
CDR3 protein: CASSLSASIRAHNEKLFF
CDR3 DNA: TGTGCCAGCAGCTTATCCGCTAGCATAAGGGCCCATAATGAAAAACTGTTTTTT

clone size: NA
J gene: TRBJ2-7
D gene: NA
V gene: TRBV9
CDR3 protein: CASSVGRGDLREQYF
CDR3 DNA: TGTGCCAGCAGCGTAGGCAGGGGCGATCTACGGGAGCAGTACTTC

clone size: few
J gene: TRBJ2-3
D gene: NA
V gene: TRBV7-9
CDR3 protein: CASSHLFTGSTDTQYF
CDR3 DNA: TGTGCCAGCAGCCACCTCTTCACCGGGAGCACAGATACGCAGTATTTT

clone size: NA
J gene: TRBJ1-2
D gene: NA
V gene: TRBV5-6
CDR3 protein: CASSVRLRQDLYGYTF
CDR3 DNA: TGTGCCAGCAGCGTGAGGCTGAGACAGGATCTCTATGGCTACACCTTC

clone size: NA
J gene: TRBJ2-1
D gene: NA
V gene: TRBV19
CDR3 protein: CASSTGWEQFF
CDR3 DNA: TGTGCCAGTAGTACGGGGTGGGAGCAGTTCTTC

clone size: NA
J gene: TRBJ2-1
D gene: NA
V gene: TRBV29-1
CDR3 protein: CSVEGRRGSYNEQFF
CDR3 DNA: TGCAGCGTTGAAGGTCGCAGGGGCTCCTACAATGAGCAGTTCTTC

clone size: few
J gene: TRBJ1-6
D gene: TRBD1
V gene: TRBV5-6
CDR3 protein: CASSFGTGSNSPLHF
CDR3 DNA: TGTGCCAGCAGCTTTGGGACAGGATCGAATTCACCCCTCCACTTT

clone size: NA
J gene: TRBJ1-2
D gene: NA
V gene: TRBV5-1
CDR3 protein: CASSLEGYGYTF
CDR3 DNA: TGCGCCAGCAGCTTGGAGGGGTACGGCTACACCTTC

clone size: NA
J gene: TRBJ1-4
D gene: NA
V gene: TRBV5-6
CDR3 protein: CASSLGPPTGNEKLFF
CDR3 DNA: TGTGCCAGCAGCTTGGGCCCTCCCACGGGTAATGAAAAACTGTTTTTT

clone size: NA
J gene: TRBJ1-1
D gene: NA
V gene: TRBV6-1
CDR3 protein: CASSDGLPAEAFF
CDR3 DNA: TGTGCCAGCAGTGACGGTCTGCCCGCTGAAGCTTTCTTT

clone size: NA
J gene: TRBJ1-2
D gene: NA
V gene: TRBV6-5
CDR3 protein: CASSYGRVHYGYTF
CDR3 DNA: TGTGCCAGCAGTTACGGCAGGGTTCACTATGGCTACACCTTC

clone size: NA
J gene: TRBJ2-7
D gene: TRBD2
V gene: TRBV6-5
CDR3 protein: CASYGGGPPPYEQYF
CDR3 DNA: TGTGCCTCCTACGGGGGGGGGCCCCCCCCCTACGAGCAGTACTTC

clone size: NA
J gene: TRBJ1-1
D gene: NA
V gene: TRBV6-5
CDR3 protein: CASSYRHSMNTEAFF
CDR3 DNA: TGTGCCAGCAGTTACCGTCACTCCATGAACACTGAAGCTTTCTTT

clone size: NA
J gene: TRBJ2-7
D gene: NA
V gene: TRBV7-9
CDR3 protein: CASSPGFGNYYEQYF
CDR3 DNA: TGTGCCAGCAGTCCAGGGTTTGGGAACTATTACGAGCAGTACTTC

clone size: NA
J gene: TRBJ2-1
D gene: TRBD2
V gene: TRBV5-1
CDR3 protein: CASSLGGGGSYNEQFF
CDR3 DNA: TGCGCCAGCAGCTTGGGAGGCGGGGGTTCCTACAATGAGCAGTTCTTC

clone size: NA
J gene: TRBJ2-7
D gene: NA
V gene: TRBV2
CDR3 protein: CASNQGLYEQYF
CDR3 DNA: TGTGCCAGCAATCAGGGACTTTACGAGCAGTACTTC

clone size: once
J gene: TRBJ2-1
D gene: NA
V gene: TRBV20-1
CDR3 protein: CSARDEHEQFF
CDR3 DNA: TGCAGTGCTAGAGATGAGCATGAGCAGTTCTTC

clone size: NA
J gene: TRBJ1-1
D gene: TRBD1
V gene: TRBV6-1
CDR3 protein: CASRDYRGWNTEAFF
CDR3 DNA: TGTGCCAGCAGGGACTACAGGGGATGGAACACTGAAGCTTTCTTT

clone size: NA
J gene: TRBJ2-1
D gene: NA
V gene: TRBV23-1
CDR3 protein: CASSPSSHPGNEQFF
CDR3 DNA: TGCGCCAGCAGTCCAAGCTCGCACCCGGGGAATGAGCAGTTCTTC

clone size: NA
J gene: TRBJ2-7
D gene: TRBD1
V gene: TRBV19
CDR3 protein: CASSISKQGEREQYF
CDR3 DNA: TGTGCCAGTAGTATATCGAAGCAGGGGGAACGCGAGCAGTACTTC

clone size: once
J gene: TRBJ2-1
D gene: NA
V gene: TRBV7-2
CDR3 protein: CASIPGVGPNEQFF
CDR3 DNA: TGTGCCAGTATACCAGGGGTGGGCCCCAATGAGCAGTTCTTC

clone size: NA
J gene: TRBJ2-3
D gene: NA
V gene: TRBV11-2
CDR3 protein: CASRPASVTDTQYF
CDR3 DNA: TGTGCCAGCAGACCTGCGTCGGTCACAGATACGCAGTATTTT